The 15 T cell receptor beta chains reported below all come from one sample, sequenced in a study of cytomegalovirus exposure and HLA in healthy donors. Primers included in the PCR were 60 Vbeta and 13 Jbeta primers. Sequencing used immunoSEQ multiplex PCR; TCRdb keeps in-frame clones, though not all of them. The data show tens of thousands of clones, roughly 44% seen once. The sequenced material came from PBMCs. The origin of the receptors is a woman in her forties or fifties in good health and CMV-seronegative.

The chain joins TRBV5-6 to TRBJ1-2; unclear D gene. The CDR3 has 11 amino acids. Germline CDR1 is SGHDT and CDR2 is YYEEEE. Trimming took off 1 base at V and 13 bases at J, with 11 bases between the two ends. CDR3 DNA sequence: TGTGCCAGCAGCTTGTTTCCCTCGGTCACCTTC. Its translation is CASSLFPSVTF.

The chain links TRBV27 to TRBJ2-1; possible D gene TRBD2, 5 bases. The germline CDR1 and CDR2 sequences are MNHEY and SMNVEV (reference sequence). The CDR3 is 14 residues long. V shed 2 bases and J shed 6 bases, with 11 bases lying between them. In nucleotides, the CDR3 is TGTGCCAGCAGTTTAGAGTGGACTTCCAATGAGCAGTTCTTC. Amino acid sequence: CASSLEWTSNEQFF.

The gene calls are TRBV7-2 and TRBJ2-7, with 8 positions matching TRBD2. The CDR3 totals 16 residues. The germline gives CDR1 SGHTA, CDR2 FQGNSA. V gave up 5 bases and J gave up 0 bases; unmatched junction bases: 9. The CDR3 sequence is CASSPRGGLGSYEQYF. DNA of the CDR3: TGTGCCAGCAGCCCCCGGGGGGGATTGGGCTCCTACGAGCAGTACTTC.

The chain recombines TRBV12-5 with TRBJ2-2, with 8 bases that match TRBD2. V lost 2 bases and J lost 5; bases outside the gene matches: 10. The CDR3 runs to 17 residues. The germline V gene encodes CDR1 LGHNT and CDR2 FRNRAP. The CDR3 loop reads CASGLSSGARWTGELFF. The CDR3, as DNA: TGTGCTAGTGGTTTGAGTAGCGGGGCCCGGTGGACCGGGGAGCTGTTTTTT.

This CDR3 reads CASSVQGPYGYTF. The CDR3, as DNA: TGTGCCAGTAGTGTACAGGGTCCCTATGGCTACACCTTC. The chain joins TRBV19 to TRBJ1-2; weak D call: TRBD1 (6 bases). The V end lost 5 bases, the J end lost 4 bases, and 11 bases lay between the germline ends. The CDR3 runs 13 residues. The germline gives CDR1 LNHDA, CDR2 SQIVND (reference sequence).

The chain employs TRBV12-5 and TRBJ2-1, with a weak D call TRBD2 (6 bases). Germline loops: CDR1 LGHNT, CDR2 FRNRAP. CDR3 length: 13 residues. V was clipped by 6 bases and J by 6 bases, with 12 bases between them. CDR3 nucleotide sequence: TGTGCTAGTGGCCCCCCGACTAGCAATGAGCAGTTCTTC. Translated: CASGPPTSNEQFF.

This clone was found once. V usage is TRBV28 and J usage is TRBJ1-1; D remains unclear. The germline CDR1 and CDR2 sequences are MDHEN and SYDVKM. CDR3 length: 13 amino acids. V was cut by 3 bases and J by 6 bases, with 11 bases left in between. CDR3 in DNA: TGTGCCAGCAGTTTTTTAAGGAGCCCTGAAGCTTTCTTT. It codes for CASSFLRSPEAFF.

V is TRBV4-2 and J is TRBJ2-2, with 11 bases that match TRBD1. Trimming took 4 bases from V and 4 from J; bases not matched to a gene: 5. The germline CDR1 and CDR2 sequences are LGHNA and YNFKEQ. CDR3 length: 16 amino acids. The CDR3 reads CASSPRTGGGTGELFF. The CDR3 DNA reads as TGTGCCAGCAGCCCGAGGACAGGGGGCGGCACCGGGGAGCTGTTTTTT.

In this sample, this clone turned up a few times. The gene calls are TRBV5-1 and TRBJ1-1; no clear D gene. The CDR3 extends over 14 amino acids. Trimming cost V 0 bases and J 7 bases, with 13 bases left between them. The germline CDR1 and CDR2 sequences are SGHRS and YFSETQ. CDR3 sequence reads: CASSLGGQNLEAFF. CDR3 nucleotide sequence: TGCGCCAGCAGCTTGGGTGGCCAGAACCTTGAAGCTTTCTTT.

The chain has TRBV15 and TRBJ1-5, with D tentatively TRBD1 (5 bases). Per the germline V gene, CDR1 is LNHNV and CDR2 is YYDKDF (reference sequence). Between the trimmed V and J ends, which lost 0 bases and 0 bases, there was a span of 15 bases. This CDR3 has 18 amino acids. CDR3 coding DNA: TGTGCCACCAGCAGAGATCGGGGGTTTGGAAATAGCAATCAGCCCCAGCATTTT. This sequence encodes CATSRDRGFGNSNQPQHF.

The rearrangement uses TRBV5-4 and TRBJ1-4, with TRBD1 identical over 11 bases. There are 15 residues in the CDR3. V gave up 4 bases and J gave up 6 bases; unmatched junction bases: 5. Germline V lookup: CDR1 SGHNT, CDR2 YYREEE (reference sequence). The chain's CDR3 is CASSIGTGGHEKLFF. CDR3 sequence (DNA): TGTGCCAGCAGCATAGGGACAGGGGGTCATGAAAAACTGTTTTTT.

This chain uses TRBV9 with TRBJ2-3; D perhaps matches TRBD2 (6 bases). This CDR3 spans 15 amino acids. The germline CDR1 and CDR2 sequences are SGDLS and YYNGEE. V lost 0 bases to trimming and J lost 5 bases, with 13 bases between them. CDR3 DNA: TGTGCCAGCAGCGTAGCTGGGGGGACTCGAGATACGCAGTATTTT. Its protein product is CASSVAGGTRDTQYF.

This clone was recorded only once. The rearrangement uses TRBV6-5 and TRBJ2-1, with 11 bases identical to TRBD2. The V gene end was trimmed by 5 bases and the J gene end by 4 bases; junction bases not matched to a gene: 4. From germline, CDR1 is MNHEY and CDR2 SVGAGI. CDR3 length: 15 residues. The CDR3 DNA follows: TGTGCCAGCAGTACACTAGCGGGGGCTTACAATGAGCAGTTCTTC. The encoded protein is CASSTLAGAYNEQFF.

This clone has more than one count but fewer than ten. Written as DNA, the CDR3 is TGCGCCAGCAGCCGACTAGCGGGATATGAGGCCCAGTACTTC. Its translation: CASSRLAGYEAQYF. The chain joins TRBV5-1 to TRBJ2-5, with 11 bases matching TRBD2. V was pared by 4 bases and J by 9 bases, with 8 bases of the junction left unmatched. Germline CDR1 is SGHRS and CDR2 is YFSETQ. The CDR3 spans 14 residues.

This clone came up a few times. The chain uses TRBV2 and TRBJ1-2, with 9 bases lining up with TRBD1. Looked up from germline, CDR1 is SNHLY and CDR2 is FYNNEI. V lost 1 base and J lost 3; bases outside the gene matches: 0. CDR3 length: 14 amino acids. The DNA of the CDR3 is TGTGCCAGCAGTGAAGGACAGGGGGACTATGGCTACACCTTC. Protein: CASSEGQGDYGYTF. The whole variable domain, remainder taken from reference TRBV2 and TRBJ1-2, is EPEVTQTPSHQVTQMGQEVILRCVPISNHLYFYWYRQILGQKVEFLVSFYNNEISEKSEIFDDQFSVERPDGSNFTLKIRSTKLEDSAMYFCASSEGQGDYGYTFGSGTRLTVV.